One sample yielded the 30 T cell receptor beta chains listed below, sequenced in a study of blood T cell repertoires in COVID-19. Clones were sequenced by immunoSEQ multiplex PCR, and TCRdb holds only the in-frame ones, with some missing. The table lists 79,000 or so clones, about nine tenths of them singletons. Sequencing was carried out using peripheral blood. The origin of the receptors is a human donor in a cohort sampled during active COVID-19.

The chain uses TRBV24-1 and TRBJ2-7; TRBD2 agrees at 7 bases. Losses at the gene ends were 9 bases for V and 6 bases for J; bases not matched to a gene: 4. The length of the CDR3 is 11 residues. Germline-derived CDR1 and CDR2 are KGHDR and SFDVKD. CDR3 protein: CATASGFEQYF. In DNA form, the CDR3 reads TGTGCCACCGCTAGCGGCTTCGAGCAGTACTTC.

This clone was counted between two and nine times. This chain joins TRBV23-1 and TRBJ1-5; perhaps TRBD1 as D (5 bases). TRBV23-1 is annotated as an ORF whose role is uncertain. This CDR3 has 15 amino acids. Trimming took off 6 bases at V and 2 bases at J, with 14 bases between the two ends. The CDR3 DNA reads TGCGCCAGCAGGCCAGGGAAGGCGGGCAATCAGCCCCAGCATTTT. Its protein is CASRPGKAGNQPQHF.

The V gene is TRBV4-1, the J gene TRBJ1-2; D gene ambiguous. CDR3 length equals 15 residues. CDR1 and CDR2 (germline): MGHRA, YSYEKL. Trimming left V 0 bases short and J 0 bases short, with 8 bases between. The CDR3 bases are TGCGCCAGCAGCCAAGACATTGGGCCTAACTATGGCTACACCTTC. Its translation is CASSQDIGPNYGYTF.

In nucleotides, the CDR3 is TGTGCCAGCAGCTCTAGCGGGGGAAGCTCCTACGAGCAGTACTTC. Translation: CASSSSGGSSYEQYF. The rearrangement joins TRBV11-3 to TRBJ2-7, with 10 bases that match TRBD2. With V trimmed by 4 bases and J by 0 bases, 3 bases remained unmatched. The CDR3 runs 15 residues. The germline V gene encodes CDR1 SGHNT and CDR2 YENEEA.

The V call is TRBV2, the J call TRBJ2-7, with 12 bases matching TRBD2. Germline V CDR1 and CDR2: SNHLY, FYNNEI. Unmatched junction bases numbered 7, after V lost 6 bases and J lost 7 bases. CDR3 length: 14 amino acids. CDR3 amino acids: CASSETSGSKEQYF. DNA of the CDR3: TGTGCCAGCAGCGAGACTAGCGGGAGTAAGGAGCAGTACTTC.

CDR3 bases: TGTGCCAGCAGCGTAACAGTCGGATACGAGCAGTACTTC. Protein: CASSVTVGYEQYF. This rearrangement joins TRBV9 to TRBJ2-7; no definite D call. In germline, CDR1 is SGDLS, CDR2 YYNGEE. The V end was cut by 1 base, the J end by 4 bases, with 9 bases between. This CDR3 contains 13 residues.

This clone was observed once. The genes are TRBV28 and TRBJ2-7; no firm D call. CDR1 and CDR2 (germline): MDHEN, SYDVKM. Trimming removed 2 bases from V and 5 bases from J, with 13 bases in between. CDR3 size: 14 residues. The CDR3, as DNA: TGTGCCAGCAGTTTAGGTGGCCGACGGGACGAGCAGTACTTC. Protein sequence: CASSLGGRRDEQYF.

This chain joins TRBV7-2 and TRBJ2-6; perhaps TRBD2 as D (5 bases). The CDR3 is made up of 18 amino acids. Trimming took 1 base from V and 1 from J, leaving 14 bases between them. CDR1 is SGHTA and CDR2 is FQGNSA in the germline V gene. The CDR3: CASSLVAGLGSGANVLTF. The CDR3 DNA sequence: TGTGCCAGCAGCTTAGTGGCGGGTTTAGGGTCTGGGGCCAACGTCCTGACTTTC.

V gene TRBV6-5 combines with J gene TRBJ2-7; D not resolved. The germline V gene encodes CDR1 MNHEY and CDR2 SVGAGI. The ends were cut back, 7 bases at V and 7 bases at J, with 14 bases in the middle. The CDR3 loop spans 12 amino acids. The CDR3, as DNA: TGTGCCAGCACTACCCCCCCTCTGGAGCAGTACTTC. It translates to CASTTPPLEQYF.

The chain employs TRBV19 and TRBJ2-7; maybe TRBD1 (8 bases). This CDR3 has 14 residues. The V gene's germline CDR1 is LNHDA and CDR2 SQIVND (reference sequence). Between the trimmed V and J ends, which lost 6 bases and 3 bases, there was a span of 15 bases. CDR3 DNA sequence: TGTGCCAGTAGCCAGGGAGGGACAGGCTACGAGCAGTACTTC. As protein: CASSQGGTGYEQYF.

This chain connects TRBV2 to TRBJ2-3, with D maybe TRBD1 (7 bases). Trimming shortened V by 10 bases and J by 4 bases, and 15 bases separated the two germline ends. Germline lookup yields CDR1 SNHLY and CDR2 FYNNEI. This CDR3 spans 13 amino acids. The CDR3 bases are TGTGCCACTGCGGGGCAGGGGGCAGATACGCAGTATTTT. It translates to CATAGQGADTQYF.

The chain joins TRBV5-4 to TRBJ2-7; 11 positions agree with TRBD2. Germline-derived CDR1 and CDR2 are SGHNT and YYREEE (reference sequence). The trim removed 1 base at V and 1 base at J, leaving 4 bases unmatched. CDR3 length: 16 residues. CDR3: CASSLKGTSGSYEQYF. The CDR3 bases are TGTGCCAGCAGCTTGAAGGGGACTAGCGGATCCTACGAGCAGTACTTC.

J is TRBJ2-7 and V is TRBV11-2, with TRBD1 matching over 7 bases. The CDR3 has 15 residues. Germline-derived CDR1 and CDR2 are SGHAT and FQNNGV. J lost 0 bases, V lost 5 bases, and 7 bases had no gene match. In nucleotides, the CDR3 is TGTGCCAGCAGCCTGTGGGACAGCAGCTCCTACGAGCAGTACTTC. Translating it yields CASSLWDSSSYEQYF. Together with reference TRBV11-2 and TRBJ2-7, the CDR3 gives the full variable domain: EAGVAQSPRYKIIEKRQSVAFWCNPISGHATLYWYQQILGQGPKLLIQFQNNGVVDDSQLPKDRFSAERLKGVDSTLKIQPAKLEDSAVYLCASSLWDSSSYEQYFGPGTRLTVT.

The chain employs TRBV4-1 and TRBJ2-7; D is perhaps TRBD1 (5 bases). CDR1 is MGHRA, CDR2 YSYEKL, per germline. The length of the CDR3 is 14 residues. V gave up 4 bases and J gave up 2 bases, with 12 bases separating them. The CDR3, as DNA: TGCGCCAGCAGCCCGCCCAGGGCCGCCTACGAGCAGTACTTC. Translating it yields CASSPPRAAYEQYF.

The chain carries TRBV28 and TRBJ1-6; 10 nucleotides match TRBD1. V lost 6 bases to trimming and J lost 10 bases; unmatched junction nucleotides: 9. Germline V gives CDR1 MDHEN, CDR2 SYDVKM. The CDR3 has 15 amino acids. The CDR3 here is CASRTPGQGKSPLHF. The CDR3 nucleotides read TGTGCCAGCAGAACGCCGGGACAGGGGAAGTCACCCCTCCACTTT.

This clone was detected only a few times. The chain joins TRBV27 to TRBJ1-5; 9 bases map to TRBD1. The CDR3 is 15 residues long. V dropped 6 bases and J dropped 2; count of bases not matched to a gene: 5. Germline values: CDR1 MNHEY, CDR2 SMNVEV (reference sequence). The CDR3 loop reads CASRQGALGNQPQHF. In DNA form, the CDR3 reads TGTGCCAGCAGACAGGGGGCGCTTGGCAATCAGCCCCAGCATTTT.

In its sample, this clone was seen once. CDR3 nucleotides: TGCGCCAGCTTGGACAGGGCCCTTCCGCACTCTGGGGCCAACGTCCTGACTTTC. It codes for CASLDRALPHSGANVLTF. This chain connects TRBV5-1 to TRBJ2-6, with 8 bases lining up with TRBD1. V lost 7 bases to trimming and J lost 0 bases; unmatched junction nucleotides: 12. Germline V gene lookup returns CDR1 SGHRS and CDR2 YFSETQ. This CDR3 is 18 amino acids long.

The CDR3 loop reads CASSLTQGDQETQYF. CDR3 DNA: TGTGCCAGCAGCTTGACCCAGGGGGACCAAGAGACCCAGTACTTC. V gene TRBV7-8 combines with J gene TRBJ2-5, with 7 bases matching TRBD1. CDR3 length equals 15 residues. Germline CDR1 SGHVS, CDR2 FQNEAQ. The J segment lost 0 bases and the V segment lost 3 bases, leaving 4 bases of the junction unmatched.

V usage is TRBV7-3 and J usage is TRBJ2-1; D gene unclear. V lost 4 bases, J lost 6 bases, and 10 bases lay in between. CDR1 is SGHTA, CDR2 FQGTGA, per germline. The CDR3 is made up of 13 amino acids. CDR3 amino acids: CASSSRLTNEQFF. The CDR3 DNA reads TGTGCCAGCAGCTCCCGACTTACCAATGAGCAGTTCTTC.

The table lists this clone with a few counts. The chain uses TRBV10-1 and TRBJ2-1; 7 nucleotides agree with TRBD1. The CDR3 consists of 18 residues. Germline V gene lookup returns CDR1 WNHNN and CDR2 SYGVQD (reference sequence). V was pared by 3 bases and J by 0 bases, with 11 bases of the junction left unmatched. The CDR3 region is CASSDQGRGKSSYNEQFF. CDR3 coding DNA: TGCGCCAGCAGTGACCAGGGCAGGGGGAAAAGCTCCTACAATGAGCAGTTCTTC.

By its share, this clone is medium-sized. The chain joins TRBV15 to TRBJ1-2; perhaps TRBD1 as D (6 bases). Trimming removed 0 bases from V and 6 bases from J, with 14 bases in between. CDR1 is LNHNV, CDR2 YYDKDF, per germline (reference sequence). The CDR3 has 15 residues. The chain's CDR3 is CATSRDRGKVNGYTF. The CDR3 DNA reads TGTGCCACCAGCAGAGATAGGGGGAAAGTAAATGGCTACACCTTC.

CDR3 in amino acids: CASIRTGNTEAFF. CDR3 nucleotides: TGTGCCAGCATTAGGACAGGGAACACTGAAGCTTTCTTT. V usage is TRBV12-3 or TRBV12-4 and J usage is TRBJ1-1; 7 nucleotides align to TRBD1. The ends lost 7 bases at V and 1 base at J; junction bases unmatched: 3. This CDR3 region has 13 residues.

The chain is built from TRBV3-1 (or the pseudogene TRBV3-2) and TRBJ2-1, with 7 bases fitting TRBD1. CDR1 is LGHDT, CDR2 YNNKEL, per germline (reference sequence). The CDR3 has 15 amino acids. Trimming removed 1 base from V and 4 bases from J; junction bases left unmatched: 4. CDR3 loop: CASSQGQGWYNEQFF. The DNA of the CDR3 is TGTGCCAGCAGCCAAGGACAGGGATGGTACAATGAGCAGTTCTTC.

The chain carries TRBV28 and TRBJ2-1; TRBD2 agrees at 11 bases. Looked up from germline, CDR1 is MDHEN and CDR2 is SYDVKM. After removal of 6 bases from V and 2 bases from J, the junction contained 6 bases not matched to a gene. The CDR3 is 16 residues long. The DNA for the CDR3 is TGTGCCAGCAGCTCCACTAGCGGGGGCCCCTACAATGAGCAGTTCTTC. It codes for CASSSTSGGPYNEQFF.

This sequence joins TRBV5-1 and TRBJ2-3; 12 positions match TRBD2. The CDR3 extends over 14 amino acids. With V trimmed by 4 bases and J by 3 bases, 0 bases remained unmatched. Germline CDR1 and CDR2: SGHRS and YFSETQ. The CDR3 sequence: CASSGTSGTDTQYF. The CDR3 DNA is TGCGCCAGCAGCGGGACTAGCGGGACAGATACGCAGTATTTT.

The chain couples TRBV28 to TRBJ1-1, with D perhaps matching TRBD1 (6 bases). V shed 10 bases and J shed 5 bases, with 23 bases lying between them. Germline-derived CDR1 and CDR2 are MDHEN and SYDVKM. This CDR3 comprises 15 residues. CDR3 bases: TGTGCCACCCGCCCAACAGGGACCCATGCGACTGAAGCTTTCTTT. Protein product: CATRPTGTHATEAFF.

The J gene is TRBJ2-1, the V gene TRBV27, with D possibly TRBD1 on 6 matching bases. V lost 7 bases and J lost 5, with 9 bases in between. Germline CDR1 MNHEY, CDR2 SMNVEV (reference sequence). This CDR3 spans 12 amino acids. The CDR3 DNA follows: TGTGCCAGCACCCAGGGGCACAATGAGCAGTTCTTC. Its protein product is CASTQGHNEQFF.

The chain joins TRBV25-1 to TRBJ2-2; perhaps TRBD1 as D (7 bases). CDR1 is MGHDK and CDR2 is SYGVNS in the germline V gene. The V and J ends lost 3 bases and 3 bases respectively, with 11 bases between them. CDR3 length equals 15 residues. The CDR3: CASSDQGEDTGELFF. The CDR3 DNA reads TGTGCCAGCAGTGATCAGGGGGAGGACACCGGGGAGCTGTTTTTT.

This clone was observed a few times. This chain joins TRBV18 and TRBJ1-1; perhaps TRBD1 as D (5 bases). The CDR3 has 15 amino acids. CDR1 and CDR2 (germline): KGHSH, LQKENI. Trimming stripped 0 bases from V and 1 base from J, with 9 bases between. The CDR3 coding sequence is TGTGCCAGCTCACCACCTCACGGACAGAACACTGAAGCTTTCTTT. Protein product: CASSPPHGQNTEAFF.

This clone occurred once. This chain joins TRBV7-9 and TRBJ2-7, with D tentatively TRBD2 (6 bases). The V gene's germline CDR1 is SEHNR and CDR2 FQNEAQ (reference sequence). V lost 4 bases and J 1 base, leaving 11 bases between the germline ends. There are 14 residues in the CDR3. CDR3 loop: CASSSGDQSYEQYF. In DNA, the CDR3 is TGTGCCAGCAGCTCGGGGGACCAATCCTACGAGCAGTACTTC.